This entry lists 23 T cell receptor beta chains sequenced from one sample in a study of blood T cell repertoires in COVID-19. Assay: immunoSEQ multiplex PCR; the TCRdb copy retains only in-frame clones and omits some. The table has about 140,000 clones, 84% seen once; the top ten hold 1.5% to 2%. The sequenced sample was PBMCs or T cells enriched from blood (not recorded which). Receptors were obtained from a woman aged 18-35 years who had been exposed to COVID-19.

The rearrangement uses TRBV15 and TRBJ2-1; D unresolved. Germline values: CDR1 LNHNV, CDR2 YYDKDF (reference sequence). CDR3 length: 15 residues. The V end lost 6 bases, the J end lost 2 bases, and 14 bases lay between the germline ends. The CDR3 loop is CATRMTPVAYNEQFF. CDR3 in DNA: TGTGCCACCAGGATGACTCCGGTGGCCTACAATGAGCAGTTCTTC.

Here the CDR3 reads CASSPRLAGGPDTGELFF. In DNA form, the CDR3 reads TGTGCCAGCTCACCACGCCTAGCGGGAGGGCCCGACACCGGGGAGCTGTTTTTT. This chain connects TRBV18 to TRBJ2-2; 12 nucleotides align to TRBD2. CDR3 size: 18 residues. Germline CDR1 reads KGHSH; CDR2 reads LQKENI. Losses at the gene ends were 1 base for V and 3 bases for J; bases not matched to a gene: 6. Full variable domain (rest looked up from reference TRBV18 and TRBJ2-2): NAGVMQNPRHLVRRRGQEARLRCSPMKGHSHVYWYRQLPEEGLKFMVYLQKENIIDESGMPKERFSAEFPKEGPSILRIQQVVRGDSAAYFCASSPRLAGGPDTGELFFGEGSRLTVL.

The rearrangement uses TRBV10-1 and TRBJ2-7; TRBD1 matches 7 bases. Per the germline V gene, CDR1 is WNHNN and CDR2 is SYGVQD (reference sequence). This CDR3 is 14 amino acids long. Germline trimming cut 5 bases from V and 2 bases from J; bases unmatched to any gene: 6. This CDR3 is CASSLGQAPYEQYF. The CDR3 DNA sequence: TGCGCCAGCAGTCTAGGACAGGCTCCCTACGAGCAGTACTTC.

The chain combines TRBV29-1 with TRBJ2-1; the D gene is possibly TRBD1 (5 bases). Trimming removed 4 bases from V and 3 bases from J, with 13 bases in between. The CDR3 runs to 14 residues. Germline V gives CDR1 SQVTM, CDR2 ANQGSEA. The CDR3 DNA follows: TGCAGCGTTGTTCGGAAGACAGTCTACAATGAGCAGTTCTTC. Its protein is CSVVRKTVYNEQFF.

In its sample, this clone was seen a few times. V and J are TRBV6-5 and TRBJ1-1, with TRBD1 matching over 7 bases. Germline V lookup: CDR1 MNHEY, CDR2 SVGAGI. The ends lost 1 base at V and 0 bases at J; junction bases unmatched: 2. The CDR3 is 15 amino acids. The CDR3: CASSYWTGMNTEAFF. CDR3 sequence (DNA): TGTGCCAGCAGTTACTGGACAGGAATGAACACTGAAGCTTTCTTT.

With regard to this clone: Because the CDR3's place on the DNA is in doubt, the DNA is left out and the CDR3 is given as listed by TCRdb. The rearrangement uses TRBV28 and TRBJ1-2; no DNA check was done on the table's D call, TRBD1. CDR1 is MDHEN, CDR2 SYDVKM, per germline. The CDR3 comprises 13 residues, both ends counted. CDR3 sequence reads: CASSSGQGSGYTF.

The chain combines TRBV6-2 or TRBV6-3 with TRBJ2-7; no clear D. V was clipped by 2 bases and J by 5 bases, with 4 bases between them. CDR3 length equals 11 residues. Germline V gene lookup returns CDR1 MNHEY and CDR2 SVGEGT. For the CDR3, the DNA is TGTGCCAGCAGTTACCGCGACGAGCAGTACTTC. Translated, it gives CASSYRDEQYF.

The chain links TRBV5-8 to TRBJ2-2; D may be TRBD1 (5 bases). Germline V gene data show CDR1 as SGHTS and CDR2 as YDEGEE. There are 16 residues in the CDR3. Deletions cut 4 bases from V and 1 base from J, with 14 bases between. The CDR3 nucleotides read TGTGCCAGCAGCCGAGCCCCGACAGAGAACACCGGGGAGCTGTTTTTT. Translated: CASSRAPTENTGELFF.

A few counts support this clone. The J gene is TRBJ1-2, the V gene TRBV28; perhaps TRBD1 as D (5 bases). Trimming removed 10 bases from V and 13 bases from J, with 16 bases in between. In germline, CDR1 is MDHEN, CDR2 SYDVKM. The CDR3 runs 10 residues. This chain's CDR3 is CATRRGASTF. The CDR3 nucleotides are TGTGCCACCAGGCGGGGCGCCAGCACCTTC.

V gene TRBV11-2 combines with J gene TRBJ1-6, with a tentative D call TRBD1 (6 bases). Germline V CDR1 and CDR2: SGHAT, FQNNGV. V shed 3 bases and J shed 14 bases, with 20 bases lying between them. The CDR3 loop spans 15 amino acids. As DNA, the CDR3 is TGTGCCAGCAGCTTGGGACAAGGCCTTTTCATGACCCTCCACTTT. The encoded protein is CASSLGQGLFMTLHF. Supplemented by reference TRBV11-2 and TRBJ1-6, the full variable domain reads EAGVAQSPRYKIIEKRQSVAFWCNPISGHATLYWYQQILGQGPKLLIQFQNNGVVDDSQLPKDRFSAERLKGVDSTLKIQPAKLEDSAVYLCASSLGQGLFMTLHFGNGTRLTVT.

This clone occurred once. The gene calls are TRBV2 and TRBJ2-2; 7 positions agree with TRBD1. The CDR3 loop spans 14 amino acids. The ends lost 6 bases at V and 0 bases at J; junction bases unmatched: 1. Germline V CDR1 and CDR2: SNHLY, FYNNEI. CDR3: CASRQGPNTGELFF. The CDR3 nucleotides read TGTGCCAGCAGACAGGGGCCGAACACCGGGGAGCTGTTTTTT. Variable domain in full (rest from reference TRBV2 and TRBJ2-2): EPEVTQTPSHQVTQMGQEVILRCVPISNHLYFYWYRQILGQKVEFLVSFYNNEISEKSEIFDDQFSVERPDGSNFTLKIRSTKLEDSAMYFCASRQGPNTGELFFGEGSRLTVL.

The J gene is TRBJ1-2, the V gene TRBV3-1 (or the pseudogene TRBV3-2), with D maybe TRBD1 (5 bases). The V end was cut by 4 bases, the J end by 0 bases, with 12 bases between. Germline V CDR1 and CDR2: LGHDT, YNNKEL (reference sequence). The CDR3 runs to 15 residues. The CDR3 loop is CASSLQATANYGYTF. Here the CDR3 DNA reads TGTGCCAGCAGCCTCCAGGCGACAGCTAACTATGGCTACACCTTC.

The V gene is TRBV7-3, the J gene TRBJ2-3; 9 positions match TRBD2. V dropped 5 bases and J dropped 0; count of bases not matched to a gene: 6. CDR1 SGHTA and CDR2 FQGTGA come from the germline V gene. The CDR3 contains 16 residues. CDR3 bases: TGTGCCAGCAGCCCGGGACTAGCAGATAGCACAGATACGCAGTATTTT. This gives the protein CASSPGLADSTDTQYF. Full variable domain (outside the CDR3, taken from reference TRBV7-3 and TRBJ2-3): GAGVSQTPSNKVTEKGKYVELRCDPISGHTALYWYRQSLGQGPEFLIYFQGTGAADDSGLPNDRFFAVRPEGSVSTLKIQRTERGDSAVYLCASSPGLADSTDTQYFGPGTRLTVL.

The chain carries TRBV2 and TRBJ1-4; 7 positions agree with TRBD1. The CDR3 loop spans 15 amino acids. Per the germline V gene, CDR1 is SNHLY and CDR2 is FYNNEI. Germline trimming cut 6 bases from V and 4 bases from J; bases unmatched to any gene: 8. CDR3: CASSMGQLINEKLFF. In DNA, the CDR3 is TGTGCCAGCAGCATGGGACAGCTCATTAATGAAAAACTGTTTTTT.

This rearrangement joins TRBV30 to TRBJ1-5; the D gene is possibly TRBD1 (5 bases). Trimming cost V 3 bases and J 4 bases, with 10 bases left between them. The CDR3 contains 13 residues. CDR1 and CDR2 (germline): GTSNPN, SVGIG (reference sequence). CDR3 bases: TGTGCCTGGAGCACGGGGGATAATCAGCCCCAGCATTTT. As protein: CAWSTGDNQPQHF.

This chain joins TRBV29-1 and TRBJ1-2; D perhaps matches TRBD1 (5 bases). This CDR3 has 14 residues. V was cut by 6 bases and J by 4 bases, with 18 bases left in between. Germline V lookup: CDR1 SQVTM, CDR2 ANQGSEA. Written as DNA, the CDR3 is TGCAGCGTCTCCCGGGGGACGAGGACCTATGGCTACACCTTC. Its protein is CSVSRGTRTYGYTF.

The chain uses TRBV19 and TRBJ1-5; D is possibly TRBD1 (5 bases). The length of the CDR3 is 15 residues. Germline values: CDR1 LNHDA, CDR2 SQIVND (reference sequence). The ends were cut back, 4 bases at V and 0 bases at J, with 10 bases in the middle. The CDR3 DNA reads as TGTGCCAGTAGTAGAACCGGGGGTAGCAATCAGCCCCAGCATTTT. This codes for CASSRTGGSNQPQHF.

The V call is TRBV3-1 (or the pseudogene TRBV3-2), the J call TRBJ2-7, with 7 bases fitting TRBD2. The CDR3 sequence is 15 residues long. Germline loops: CDR1 LGHDT, CDR2 YNNKEL (reference sequence). Trimming removed 4 bases from V and 2 bases from J; junction bases left unmatched: 8. CDR3 DNA sequence: TGTGCCAGCAGCCCACGGGGGGAGGGACCCTACGAGCAGTACTTC. This sequence encodes CASSPRGEGPYEQYF.

This chain uses TRBV28 with TRBJ2-7, with 9 bases matching TRBD2. Trimming cost V 8 bases and J 0 bases; bases outside gene matches: 8. Germline V gene sequence: CDR1 MDHEN, CDR2 SYDVKM. This CDR3 contains 15 residues. CDR3 residues: CASEPSGEISYEQYF. The CDR3, as DNA: TGTGCCAGCGAACCTAGCGGGGAAATCTCCTACGAGCAGTACTTC.

The rearrangement uses TRBV19 and TRBJ1-1, with D hard to call. Trimming left V 5 bases short and J 4 bases short, with 8 bases between. The CDR3 runs to 12 residues. Germline assignment: CDR1 LNHDA and CDR2 SQIVND (reference sequence). The CDR3 spells CASSLRSTEAFF. CDR3 coding DNA: TGTGCCAGTAGTCTCCGGAGCACTGAAGCTTTCTTT.

This rearrangement joins TRBV4-2 to TRBJ2-2; D may be TRBD1 (6 bases). The V end lost 1 base, the J end lost 4 bases, and 10 bases lay between the germline ends. The CDR3 runs 15 residues. The germline V gene encodes CDR1 LGHNA and CDR2 YNFKEQ. The chain's CDR3 is CASSQATGSTGELFF. CDR3 in DNA: TGTGCCAGCAGCCAAGCGACAGGTAGCACCGGGGAGCTGTTTTTT.

Here the CDR3 DNA reads TGTGCCAGCAGTGAAGACGCGGGGAGCAATCAGCCCCAGCATTTT. It yields the protein CASSEDAGSNQPQHF. The chain links TRBV2 to TRBJ1-5; D is unresolved. V lost 1 base and J lost 1, with 8 bases in between. This CDR3 region has 15 residues. Germline CDR1 is SNHLY and CDR2 is FYNNEI.

The chain couples TRBV19 to TRBJ1-1, with TRBD1 matching 8 bases. There are 13 residues in the CDR3. V shed 1 base, J shed 10 bases, and the junction held 5 bases outside the gene matches. CDR1 LNHDA and CDR2 SQIVND come from the germline V gene (reference sequence). The CDR3 loop reads CASSIGTGTRAFF. DNA for the CDR3: TGTGCCAGTAGTATAGGGACAGGGACCCGAGCTTTCTTT. The full variable domain, its missing parts supplied by reference TRBV19 and TRBJ1-1, is DGGITQSPKYLFRKEGQNVTLSCEQNLNHDAMYWYRQDPGQGLRLIYYSQIVNDFQKGDIAEGYSVSREKKESFPLTVTSAQKNPTAFYLCASSIGTGTRAFFGQGTRLTVV.